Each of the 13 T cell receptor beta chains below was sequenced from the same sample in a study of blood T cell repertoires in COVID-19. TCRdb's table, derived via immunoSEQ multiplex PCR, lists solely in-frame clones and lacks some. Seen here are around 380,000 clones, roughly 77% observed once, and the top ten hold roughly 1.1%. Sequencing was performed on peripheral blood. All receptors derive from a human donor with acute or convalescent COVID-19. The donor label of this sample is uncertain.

This CDR3 reads CASSLVVGGETQYF. Written as DNA, the CDR3 is TGCGCCAGCAGCTTGGTGGTGGGCGGGGAGACCCAGTACTTC. The genes are TRBV5-1 and TRBJ2-5; possibly TRBD2 for D (5 bases). CDR3 length: 14 residues. Germline V gives CDR1 SGHRS, CDR2 YFSETQ. V lost 0 bases and J 5 bases, leaving 11 bases between the germline ends.

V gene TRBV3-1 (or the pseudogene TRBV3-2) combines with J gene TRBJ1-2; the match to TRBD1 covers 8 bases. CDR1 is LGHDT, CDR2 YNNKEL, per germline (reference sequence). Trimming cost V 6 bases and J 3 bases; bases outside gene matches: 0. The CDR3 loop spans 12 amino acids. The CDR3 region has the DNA TGTGCCAGCAGGACAGGGGACTATGGCTACACCTTC. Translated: CASRTGDYGYTF.

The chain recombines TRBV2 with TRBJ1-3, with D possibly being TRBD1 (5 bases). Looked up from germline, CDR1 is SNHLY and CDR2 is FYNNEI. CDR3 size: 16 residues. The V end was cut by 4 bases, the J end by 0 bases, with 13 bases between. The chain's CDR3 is CASSGGDSLSGNTIYF. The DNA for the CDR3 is TGTGCCAGCAGTGGAGGCGACAGTCTCTCTGGAAACACCATATATTTT.

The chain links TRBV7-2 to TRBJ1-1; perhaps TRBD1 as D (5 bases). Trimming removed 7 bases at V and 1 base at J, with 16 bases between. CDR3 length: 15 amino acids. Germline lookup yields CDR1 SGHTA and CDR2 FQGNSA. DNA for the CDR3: TGTGCCAGCAAAACGCGGGGCAGGGCGAACACTGAAGCTTTCTTT. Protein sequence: CASKTRGRANTEAFF.

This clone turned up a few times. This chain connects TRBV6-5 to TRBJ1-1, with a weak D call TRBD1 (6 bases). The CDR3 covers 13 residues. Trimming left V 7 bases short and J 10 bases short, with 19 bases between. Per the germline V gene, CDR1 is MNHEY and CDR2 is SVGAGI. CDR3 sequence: CASTPGTPFRAFF. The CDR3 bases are TGTGCCAGCACTCCCGGGACACCATTTCGAGCTTTCTTT.

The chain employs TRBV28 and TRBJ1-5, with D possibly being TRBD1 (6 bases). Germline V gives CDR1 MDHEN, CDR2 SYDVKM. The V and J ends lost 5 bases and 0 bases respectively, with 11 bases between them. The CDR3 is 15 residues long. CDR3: CASSQWTASNQPQHF. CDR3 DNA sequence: TGTGCCAGCAGTCAATGGACAGCTAGCAATCAGCCCCAGCATTTT.

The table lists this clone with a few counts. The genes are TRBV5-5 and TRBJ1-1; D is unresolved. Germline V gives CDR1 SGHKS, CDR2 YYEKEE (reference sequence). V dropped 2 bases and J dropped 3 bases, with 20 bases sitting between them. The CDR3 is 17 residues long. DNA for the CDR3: TGTGCCAGCAGCTTACTCCCCGGAGGGCTTGGGGACACTGAAGCTTTCTTT. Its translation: CASSLLPGGLGDTEAFF.

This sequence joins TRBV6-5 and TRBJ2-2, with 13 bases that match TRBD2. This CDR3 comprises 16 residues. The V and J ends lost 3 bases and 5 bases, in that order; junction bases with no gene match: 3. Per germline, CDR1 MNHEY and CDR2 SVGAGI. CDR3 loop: CASSYTTSGGTGELFF. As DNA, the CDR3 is TGTGCCAGCAGTTATACGACTAGCGGGGGGACCGGGGAGCTGTTTTTT.

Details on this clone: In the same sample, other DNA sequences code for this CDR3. The CDR3 region is CASSLRQGDQPQHF. DNA of the CDR3: TGCGCCAGCAGCTTGCGCCAGGGGGATCAGCCCCAGCATTTT. The rearrangement uses TRBV5-1 and TRBJ1-5; 7 positions agree with TRBD1. CDR3 length: 14 residues. The V gene's germline CDR1 is SGHRS and CDR2 YFSETQ. J gave up 5 bases and V 1 base, and 3 bases lay outside the gene matches.

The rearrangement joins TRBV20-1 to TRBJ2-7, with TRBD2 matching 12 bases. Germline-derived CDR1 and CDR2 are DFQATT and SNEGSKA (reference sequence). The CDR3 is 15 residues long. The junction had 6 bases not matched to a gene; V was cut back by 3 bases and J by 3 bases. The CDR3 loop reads CSASLLAGGYYEQYF. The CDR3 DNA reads TGCAGTGCTAGTTTACTAGCGGGGGGTTACTACGAGCAGTACTTC.

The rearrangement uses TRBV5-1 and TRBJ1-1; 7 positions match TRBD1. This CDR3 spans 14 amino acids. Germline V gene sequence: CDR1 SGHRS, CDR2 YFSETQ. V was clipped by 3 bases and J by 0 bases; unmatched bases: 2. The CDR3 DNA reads TGCGCCAGCAGCTCAACAGGGGTGAACACTGAAGCTTTCTTT. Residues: CASSSTGVNTEAFF.

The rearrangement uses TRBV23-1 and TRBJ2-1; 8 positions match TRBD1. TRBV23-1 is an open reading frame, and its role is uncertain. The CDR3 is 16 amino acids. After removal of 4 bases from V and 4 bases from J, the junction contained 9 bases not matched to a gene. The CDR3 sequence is CASSLTFGQGYNEQFF. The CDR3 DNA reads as TGCGCCAGCAGTCTCACGTTCGGACAGGGTTACAATGAGCAGTTCTTC.

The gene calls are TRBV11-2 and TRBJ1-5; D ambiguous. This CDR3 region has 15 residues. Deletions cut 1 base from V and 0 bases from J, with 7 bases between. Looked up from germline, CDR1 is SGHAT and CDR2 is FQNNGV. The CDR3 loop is CASSLGGFSNQPQHF. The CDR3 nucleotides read TGTGCCAGCAGCTTAGGAGGGTTTAGCAATCAGCCCCAGCATTTT.